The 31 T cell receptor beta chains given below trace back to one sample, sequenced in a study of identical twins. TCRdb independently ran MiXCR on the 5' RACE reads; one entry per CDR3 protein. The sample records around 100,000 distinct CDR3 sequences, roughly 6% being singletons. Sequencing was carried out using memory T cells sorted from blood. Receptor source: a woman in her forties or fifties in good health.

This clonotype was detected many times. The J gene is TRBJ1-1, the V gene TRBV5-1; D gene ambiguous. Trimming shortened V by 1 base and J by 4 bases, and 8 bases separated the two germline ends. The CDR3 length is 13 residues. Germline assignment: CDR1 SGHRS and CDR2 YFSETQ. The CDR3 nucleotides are TGCGCCAGCAGCTTGAACACGGGCACTGAAGCTTTCTTT. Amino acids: CASSLNTGTEAFF.

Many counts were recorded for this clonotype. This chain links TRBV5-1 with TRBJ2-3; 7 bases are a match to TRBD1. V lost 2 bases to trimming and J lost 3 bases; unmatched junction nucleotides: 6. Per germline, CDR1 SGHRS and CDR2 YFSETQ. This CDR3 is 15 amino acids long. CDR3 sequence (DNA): TGCGCCAGCAGCTTACAGGGGAAGAGGACAGATACGCAGTATTTT. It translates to CASSLQGKRTDTQYF.

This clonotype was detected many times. CDR3 DNA: TGTGCCAGCAGCGTCAGCTCTGGGGCCAACGTCCTGACTTTC. Amino acid sequence: CASSVSSGANVLTF. The V call is TRBV4-2, the J call TRBJ2-6; D not certain. This CDR3 has 14 amino acids. Per the germline V gene, CDR1 is LGHNA and CDR2 is YNFKEQ. V gave up 5 bases and J gave up 0 bases, with 5 bases separating them.

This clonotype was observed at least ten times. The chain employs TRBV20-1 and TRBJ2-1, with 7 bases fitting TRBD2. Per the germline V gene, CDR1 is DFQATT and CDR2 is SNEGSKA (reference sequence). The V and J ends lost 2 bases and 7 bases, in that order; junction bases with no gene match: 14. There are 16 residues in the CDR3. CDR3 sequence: CSARSRAGLFSNEQFF. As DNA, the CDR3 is TGCAGTGCTAGATCCCGAGCGGGACTATTTAGTAATGAGCAGTTCTTC.

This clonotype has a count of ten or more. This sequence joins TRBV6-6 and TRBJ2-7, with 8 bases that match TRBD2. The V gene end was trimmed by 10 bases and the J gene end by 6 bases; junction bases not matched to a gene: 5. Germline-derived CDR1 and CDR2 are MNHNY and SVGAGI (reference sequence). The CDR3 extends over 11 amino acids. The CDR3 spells CATGGGAEQYF. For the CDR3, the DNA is TGTGCCACCGGGGGGGGAGCCGAGCAGTACTTC.

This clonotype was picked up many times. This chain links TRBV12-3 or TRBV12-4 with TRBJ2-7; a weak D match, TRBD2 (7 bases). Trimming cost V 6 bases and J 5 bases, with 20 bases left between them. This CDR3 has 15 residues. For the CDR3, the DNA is TGTGCCAGCAGCCTCACCAAGGGGGGGGACCACGAGCAGTACTTC. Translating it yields CASSLTKGGDHEQYF.

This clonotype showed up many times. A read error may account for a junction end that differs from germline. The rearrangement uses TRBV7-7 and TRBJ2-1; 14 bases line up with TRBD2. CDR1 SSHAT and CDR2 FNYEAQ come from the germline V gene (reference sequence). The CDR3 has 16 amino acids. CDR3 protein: CASSEGLAGAANEQFF. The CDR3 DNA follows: TGTGCTAGCAGCGAGGGACTAGCGGGGGCTGCCAATGAGCAGTTCTTC.

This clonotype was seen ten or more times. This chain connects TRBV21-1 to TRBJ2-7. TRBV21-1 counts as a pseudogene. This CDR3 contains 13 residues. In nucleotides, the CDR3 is TGTGCCAGCAGCAAGTGGTGTCAGTACGAGCAGTACGTC. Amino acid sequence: CASSKWCQYEQYV.

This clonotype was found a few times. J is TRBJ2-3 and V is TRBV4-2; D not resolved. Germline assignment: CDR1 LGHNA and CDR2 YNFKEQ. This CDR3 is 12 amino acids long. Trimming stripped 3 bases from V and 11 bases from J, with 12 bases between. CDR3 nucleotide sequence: TGTGCCAGCAGCCAGGATCCCAGTAGGCAGTATTTT. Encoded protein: CASSQDPSRQYF.

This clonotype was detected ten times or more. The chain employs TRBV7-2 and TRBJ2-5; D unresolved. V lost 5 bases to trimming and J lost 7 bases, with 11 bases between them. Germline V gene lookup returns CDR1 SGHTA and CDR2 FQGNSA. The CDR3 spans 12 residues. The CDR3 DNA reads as TGTGCCAGCAGCAAGGACGCCGGGACCCAGTACTTC. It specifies CASSKDAGTQYF.

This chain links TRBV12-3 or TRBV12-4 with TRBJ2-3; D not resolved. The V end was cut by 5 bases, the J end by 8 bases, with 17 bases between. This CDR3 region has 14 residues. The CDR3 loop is CASSPPEGLGTQYF. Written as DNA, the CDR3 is TGTGCCAGCAGTCCCCCCGAAGGCCTGGGTACGCAGTATTTT.

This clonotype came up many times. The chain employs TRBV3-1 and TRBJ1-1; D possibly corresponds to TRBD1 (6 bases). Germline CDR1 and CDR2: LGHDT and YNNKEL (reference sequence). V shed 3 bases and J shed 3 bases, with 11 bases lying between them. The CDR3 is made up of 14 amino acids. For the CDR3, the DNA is TGTGCCAGCAGCCACCCAGGGGTCTACACTGAAGCTTTCTTT. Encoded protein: CASSHPGVYTEAFF.

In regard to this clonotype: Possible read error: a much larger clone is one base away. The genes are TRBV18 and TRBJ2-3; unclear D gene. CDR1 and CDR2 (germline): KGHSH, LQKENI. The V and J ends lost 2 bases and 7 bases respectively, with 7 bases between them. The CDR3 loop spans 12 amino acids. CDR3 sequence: CASSPEVHTQYF. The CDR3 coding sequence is TGTGCCAGCTCACCAGAGGTGCATACGCAGTATTTT.

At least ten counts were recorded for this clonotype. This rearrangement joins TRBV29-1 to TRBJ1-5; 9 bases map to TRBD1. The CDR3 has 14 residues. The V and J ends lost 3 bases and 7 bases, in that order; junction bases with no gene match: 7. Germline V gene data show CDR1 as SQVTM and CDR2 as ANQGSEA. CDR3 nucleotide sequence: TGCAGCGTTGATTTCGGGACAGGGAACCAGCCCCAGCATTTT. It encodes CSVDFGTGNQPQHF.

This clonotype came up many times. The CDR3 DNA reads TGCGCCAGCATACTAAGGCCCCAGCATTTT. Its translation: CASILRPQHF. The chain couples TRBV5-1 to TRBJ1-5, with unresolved D. CDR3 size: 10 residues. Trimming shortened V by 6 bases and J by 9 bases, and 7 bases separated the two germline ends. Germline assignment: CDR1 SGHRS and CDR2 YFSETQ.

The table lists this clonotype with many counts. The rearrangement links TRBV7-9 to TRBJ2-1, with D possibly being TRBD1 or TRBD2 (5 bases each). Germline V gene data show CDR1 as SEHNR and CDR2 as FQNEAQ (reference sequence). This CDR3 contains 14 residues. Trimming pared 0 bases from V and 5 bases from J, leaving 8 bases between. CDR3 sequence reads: CASSLAGPHNEQFF. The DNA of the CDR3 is TGTGCCAGCAGCTTAGCGGGACCGCACAATGAGCAGTTCTTC.

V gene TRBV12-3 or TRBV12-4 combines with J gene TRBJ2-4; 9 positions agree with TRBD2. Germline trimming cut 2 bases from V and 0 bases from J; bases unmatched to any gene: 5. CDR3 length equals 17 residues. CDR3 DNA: TGTGCCAGCAGTTTAAGACTAGCGGACATAGCCAAAAACATTCAGTACTTC. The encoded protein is CASSLRLADIAKNIQYF.

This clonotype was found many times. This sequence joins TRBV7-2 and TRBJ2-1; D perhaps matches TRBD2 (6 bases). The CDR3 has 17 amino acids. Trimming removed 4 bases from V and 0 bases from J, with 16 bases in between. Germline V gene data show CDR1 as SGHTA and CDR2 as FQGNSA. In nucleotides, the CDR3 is TGTGCCAGCAGCTCGTCAGGGAGGAAGGGCTCCTACAATGAGCAGTTCTTC. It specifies CASSSSGRKGSYNEQFF.

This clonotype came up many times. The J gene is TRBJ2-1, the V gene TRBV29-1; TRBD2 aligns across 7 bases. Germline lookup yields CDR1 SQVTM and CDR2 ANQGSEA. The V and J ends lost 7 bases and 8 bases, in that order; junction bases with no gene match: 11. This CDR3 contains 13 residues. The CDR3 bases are TGCAGCGGGGGGGAGGGGCGCGGAGATGAGCAGTTCTTC. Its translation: CSGGEGRGDEQFF.

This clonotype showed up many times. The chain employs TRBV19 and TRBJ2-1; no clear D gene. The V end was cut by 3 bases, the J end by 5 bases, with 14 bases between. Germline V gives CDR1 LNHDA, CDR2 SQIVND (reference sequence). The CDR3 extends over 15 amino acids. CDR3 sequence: CASSIGPLEHNEQFF. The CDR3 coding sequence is TGTGCCAGTAGTATCGGTCCTCTGGAGCACAATGAGCAGTTCTTC.

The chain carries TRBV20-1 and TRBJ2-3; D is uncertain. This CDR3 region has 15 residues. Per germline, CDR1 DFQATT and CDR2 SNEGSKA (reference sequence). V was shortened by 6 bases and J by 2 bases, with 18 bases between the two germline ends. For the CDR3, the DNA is TGCAGTGCCCTCGACTCCGACGCGTTCACAGATACGCAGTATTTT. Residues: CSALDSDAFTDTQYF.

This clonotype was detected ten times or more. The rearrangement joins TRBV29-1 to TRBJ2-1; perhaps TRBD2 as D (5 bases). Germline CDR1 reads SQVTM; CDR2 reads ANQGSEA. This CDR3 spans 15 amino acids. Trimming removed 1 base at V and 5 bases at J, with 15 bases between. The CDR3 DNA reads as TGCAGCGTTGAAGTTTTGGGGAGAACAGACAATGAGCAGTTCTTC. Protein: CSVEVLGRTDNEQFF.

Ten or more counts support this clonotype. The CDR3 region has the DNA TGTGCCAGCAGTACAGAGAACACTGAAGCTTTCTTT. This encodes CASSTENTEAFF. The rearrangement links TRBV3-1 to TRBJ1-1; D gene unclear. V lost 6 bases and J lost 1, with 6 bases in between. Germline V gene data show CDR1 as LGHDT and CDR2 as YNNKEL (reference sequence). The CDR3 length is 12 residues.

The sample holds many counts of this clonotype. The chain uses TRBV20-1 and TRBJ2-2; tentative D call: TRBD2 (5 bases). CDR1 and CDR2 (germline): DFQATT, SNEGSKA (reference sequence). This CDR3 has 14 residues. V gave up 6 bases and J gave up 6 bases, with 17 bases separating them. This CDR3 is CSALEEASSGELFF. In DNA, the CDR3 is TGCAGTGCCCTAGAAGAGGCTAGCTCCGGGGAGCTGTTTTTT.

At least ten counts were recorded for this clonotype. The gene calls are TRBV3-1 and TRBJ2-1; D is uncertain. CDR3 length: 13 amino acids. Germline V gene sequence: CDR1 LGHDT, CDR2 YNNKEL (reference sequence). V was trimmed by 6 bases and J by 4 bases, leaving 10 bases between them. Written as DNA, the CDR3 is TGTGCCAGCAGTGGCGTGCGGTACAATGAGCAGTTCTTC. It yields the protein CASSGVRYNEQFF.

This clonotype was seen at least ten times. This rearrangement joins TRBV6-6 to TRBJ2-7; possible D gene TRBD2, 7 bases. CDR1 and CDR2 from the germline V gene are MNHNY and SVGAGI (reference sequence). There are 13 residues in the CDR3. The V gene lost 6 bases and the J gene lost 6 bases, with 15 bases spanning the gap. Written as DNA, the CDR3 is TGTGCCAGCAGCCCTGGGGGGGCGGGCGAGCAGTACTTC. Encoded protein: CASSPGGAGEQYF.

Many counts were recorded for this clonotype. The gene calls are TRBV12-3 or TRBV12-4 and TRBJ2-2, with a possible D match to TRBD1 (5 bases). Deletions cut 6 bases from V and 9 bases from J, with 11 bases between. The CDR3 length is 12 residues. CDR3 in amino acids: CASSAGSRELFF. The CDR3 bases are TGTGCCAGCAGCGCAGGGTCGCGGGAGCTGTTTTTT.

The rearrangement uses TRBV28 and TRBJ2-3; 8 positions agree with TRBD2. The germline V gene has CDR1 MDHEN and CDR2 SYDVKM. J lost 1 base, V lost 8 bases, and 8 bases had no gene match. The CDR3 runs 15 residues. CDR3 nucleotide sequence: TGTGCCAGCCGAACTCCTAGCGGGCGCACAGATACGCAGTATTTT. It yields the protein CASRTPSGRTDTQYF.

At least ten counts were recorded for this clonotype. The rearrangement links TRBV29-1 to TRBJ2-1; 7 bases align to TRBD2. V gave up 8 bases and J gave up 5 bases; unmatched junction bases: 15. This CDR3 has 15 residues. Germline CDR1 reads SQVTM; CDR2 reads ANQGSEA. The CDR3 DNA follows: TGCAGCCTAAGTCTTCGCGGGAGCTGGAACAATGAGCAGTTCTTC. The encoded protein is CSLSLRGSWNNEQFF.

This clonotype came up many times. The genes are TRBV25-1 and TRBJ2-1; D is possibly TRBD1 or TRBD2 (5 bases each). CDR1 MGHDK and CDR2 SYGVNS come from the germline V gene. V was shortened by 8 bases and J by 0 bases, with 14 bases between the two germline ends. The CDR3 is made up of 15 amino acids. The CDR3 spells CASGGREGSYNEQFF. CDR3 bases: TGTGCCAGCGGGGGACGTGAGGGCTCCTACAATGAGCAGTTCTTC.

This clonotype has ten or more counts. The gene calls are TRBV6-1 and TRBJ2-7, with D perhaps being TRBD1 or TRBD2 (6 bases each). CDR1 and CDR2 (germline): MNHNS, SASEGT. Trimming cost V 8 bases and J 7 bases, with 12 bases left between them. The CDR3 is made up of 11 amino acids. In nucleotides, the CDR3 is TGTGCCAGCGGTCGGGGGCGAGAGCAGTACGTC. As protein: CASGRGREQYV.